These 9 T cell receptor beta chains share one sample of origin, sequenced in a study of T cells after yellow fever vaccination. TCRdb recomputed calls from the 5' RACE reads with MiXCR, one row per CDR3 protein. The sample lists about 320,000 distinct CDR3 sequences, approximately 12% seen once, with over 3% in the top ten. Here the sequenced sample was CD4+ T cells sorted from PBMCs, taken 45 days after the yellow fever booster vaccination. All receptors come from a man aged 18 to 30 who received the YFV17D yellow fever vaccine.

The J gene is TRBJ2-5, the V gene TRBV3-1, with 8 positions matching TRBD2. The CDR3 spans 16 residues. V trimming: 1 base; J trimming: 5 bases; junction bases outside the gene matches: 9. Germline V lookup: CDR1 LGHDT, CDR2 YNNKEL (reference sequence). CDR3 residues: CASSQVAGGRGETQYF. The CDR3 region has the DNA TGTGCCAGCAGCCAAGTTGCGGGGGGTCGGGGCGAGACCCAGTACTTC.

This chain links TRBV4-3 with TRBJ2-2; possibly TRBD2 for D (6 bases). The V end lost 0 bases, the J end lost 7 bases, and 18 bases lay between the germline ends. There are 17 residues in the CDR3. The germline V gene encodes CDR1 LGHNA and CDR2 YSLEER. CDR3: CASSQEGGAGRHGELFF. The DNA for the CDR3 is TGCGCCAGCAGCCAAGAAGGCGGGGCAGGGAGGCACGGGGAGCTGTTTTTT.

V gene TRBV5-1 combines with J gene TRBJ2-6, with 9 bases lining up with TRBD1. Germline loops: CDR1 SGHRS, CDR2 YFSETQ. This CDR3 contains 17 residues. With 10 bases clipped from V and 1 base from J, the junction kept 12 bases outside the gene matches. The CDR3 DNA follows: TGCGCCGTAAGCTCCGGGACAGGGAATTCTGGGGCCAACGTCCTGACTTTC. Protein: CAVSSGTGNSGANVLTF.

The rearrangement links TRBV7-2 to TRBJ1-2; 8 bases agree with TRBD1. The CDR3 totals 16 residues. J was trimmed by 2 bases and V by 3 bases; bases with no gene match: 8. From germline, CDR1 is SGHTA and CDR2 FQGNSA. CDR3: CASSFTDRVRNYGYTF. The CDR3 coding sequence is TGTGCCAGCAGCTTCACGGACAGGGTGCGAAACTATGGCTACACCTTC.

This clonotype occurred a few times. The genes are TRBV2 and TRBJ2-7; TRBD1 matches 7 bases. This CDR3 is 13 amino acids long. V shed 6 bases and J 4 bases; nucleotides not matched to a gene: 6. The germline V gene has CDR1 SNHLY and CDR2 FYNNEI. The CDR3 DNA follows: TGTGCCAGCAGCACAGGGGAAACTTACGAGCAGTACTTC. Protein sequence: CASSTGETYEQYF.

This clonotype was seen a few times. V is TRBV3-1 and J is TRBJ1-1; tentative D call: TRBD1 (6 bases). Germline values: CDR1 LGHDT, CDR2 YNNKEL (reference sequence). The V end was cut by 1 base, the J end by 4 bases, with 10 bases between. There are 14 residues in the CDR3. The CDR3: CASSQVGGATEAFF. DNA of the CDR3: TGTGCCAGCAGCCAAGTGGGGGGGGCCACTGAAGCTTTCTTT.

The J gene is TRBJ2-4, the V gene TRBV7-8, with 11 bases aligning to TRBD2. Germline loops: CDR1 SGHVS, CDR2 FQNEAQ. The CDR3 is 19 amino acids. V shed 4 bases and J 1 base; nucleotides not matched to a gene: 12. The DNA of the CDR3 is TGTGCCAGCAGCTCCTTACGACTAGCGGGGCGGAACGCCAAAAACATTCAGTACTTC. It is translated as CASSSLRLAGRNAKNIQYF. The whole variable domain, filled in from reference TRBV7-8 and TRBJ2-4, reads GAGVSQSPRYKVAKRGQDVALRCDPISGHVSLFWYQQALGQGPEFLTYFQNEAQLDKSGLPSDRFFAERPEGSVSTLKIQRTQQEDSAVYLCASSSLRLAGRNAKNIQYFGAGTRLSVL.

This clonotype was recorded a few times. The gene calls are TRBV4-1 and TRBJ2-5; no clear D. The V gene lost 0 bases and the J gene lost 6 bases, with 14 bases spanning the gap. Germline values: CDR1 MGHRA, CDR2 YSYEKL. The CDR3 covers 15 residues. The CDR3 DNA reads as TGCGCCAGCAGCCAAGATCCGGAGCCCCCCAAGACCCAGTACTTC. It is translated as CASSQDPEPPKTQYF.

A few counts support this clonotype. The rearrangement joins TRBV7-2 to TRBJ2-6; D gene ambiguous. V was cut by 5 bases and J by 5 bases, with 7 bases left in between. The CDR3 runs to 13 residues. Germline V CDR1 and CDR2: SGHTA, FQGNSA. CDR3 nucleotides: TGTGCCAGCAGCCCCCGGAGGGCCAACGTCCTGACTTTC. It encodes CASSPRRANVLTF. Together with reference TRBV7-2 and TRBJ2-6, the CDR3 gives the full variable domain: GAGVSQSPSNKVTEKGKDVELRCDPISGHTALYWYRQSLGQGLEFLIYFQGNSAPDKSGLPSDRFSAERTGGSVSTLTIQRTQQEDSAVYLCASSPRRANVLTFGAGSRLTVL.